This T cell receptor (beta chain) derives from a study of identical twins. Findings and caveats of the study: The study found weaker excess twin sharing in beta out-of-frame sequences. Out-of-frame alpha sequences common to twins exhibited an excess of low generation probability.

TCRdb re-called the 5' RACE reads with MiXCR, one entry per CDR3 protein. The sample includes under 350,000 distinct CDR3 sequences, 8.5% to 9.5% of them seen just once. The CDR3 is made up of 14 amino acids. Trimming took off 6 bases at V and 5 bases at J, with 14 bases between the two ends. CDR1 and CDR2 (germline): MDHEN, SYDVKM. This clonotype was counted between two and nine times. The antigen remains undetermined. These data were also filed under a second study, of yellow fever vaccine responses in identical twins.

The V and J genes are TRBV28 and TRBJ1-5; no clear D. Sequencing was carried out using CD8+ T cells sorted from blood. This clonotype was obtained from a woman aged 18-35 years in good health. The CDR3 DNA reads TGTGCCAGCAGAAAGAATACGGCCTATCAGCCCCAGCATTTT. It is translated as CASRKNTAYQPQHF.